Here is one T cell receptor beta chain with its context. Trimming took 11 bases from V and 7 from J, leaving 14 bases between them. Germline V gene lookup returns CDR1 MDHEN and CDR2 SYDVKM. There are 12 residues in the CDR3. The sample belongs to a study of cytomegalovirus exposure and HLA in healthy donors. TCRdb keeps only in-frame clones here, not all; method: immunoSEQ multiplex PCR. The repertoire includes 130,000 to 150,000 clones, roughly 86% of them detected once, and 4.5% to 5.5% sits in the top ten. This clonotype was sampled from a man between 18 and 35 years old in good health and CMV-seropositive. Sequencing input: PBMCs. The genes are TRBV28 and TRBJ2-2; no reliable D call. This chain's CDR3 is CASHQVDGELFF. CDR3 nucleotide sequence: TGTGCCTCCCACCAGGTCGACGGGGAGCTGTTTTTT.